This T cell receptor (beta chain) originates from a study of T cell responses to AZD1222 COVID-19 vaccine. Study results and caveats: The donor group comprised mostly white British people and more females; the analysis possibly underestimated clonal diversity. A reported finding is that nearly half of spike-specific TCRs target unmutated variant regions. Repertoires were obtained only post-peak T cell response. AZD1222 recipients seropositive at baseline numbered only six or seven.

As regards this clone: Antigen unknown.

Sequenced by immunoSEQ multiplex PCR; TCRdb stores in-frame clones only, minus some. Counted here are 90,000 to 100,000 clones, 75% to 90% occurring once; the ten biggest clones make up approximately 7.5%. The receptor's source is an adult in good health. This sample comprised peripheral blood, obtained on day 0 of AZD1222 vaccination.

The CDR3 DNA follows: TGTGCCAGCAGCTTAGGTGACAGGGAGGTTGAAAAACTGTTTTTT. Translating gives CASSLGDREVEKLFF. The rearrangement links TRBV7-2 to TRBJ1-4; TRBD1 agrees at 7 bases. The CDR3 contains 15 residues. Trimming took 1 base from V and 7 from J; bases not matched to a gene: 6. Germline-derived CDR1 and CDR2 are SGHTA and FQGNSA.